This T cell receptor (beta chain) was recorded in a study of blood T cell repertoires in COVID-19. The wider study: Sites in the United States, Italy and Spain provided acute and convalescent COVID-19 samples. T cells, B-cell-depleted T cells, or PBMCs supplied cDNA or gDNA.

Authors' data handling: How many nucleated cells were present was estimated from reference gene primer amplification. Produced via immunoSEQ multiplex PCR; TCRdb's table is partial and in-frame only. That table is the source of V, J and clone size, and D and trimming were worked out from the DNA. Among roughly 62,000 clones listed, roughly 86% were seen once. The CDR3 totals 14 residues. The V gene's germline CDR1 is DFQATT and CDR2 SNEGSKA (reference sequence). Trimming stripped 3 bases from V and 0 bases from J, with 9 bases between. The receptor was isolated from a man aged 65 to 79 with acute or convalescent COVID-19. The sample comprised peripheral blood. This rearrangement joins TRBV20-1 to TRBJ1-5; no definite D call. DNA for the CDR3: TGCAGTGCTAGTCAGGTTCTTAGCAATCAGCCCCAGCATTTT. Translated: CSASQVLSNQPQHF.